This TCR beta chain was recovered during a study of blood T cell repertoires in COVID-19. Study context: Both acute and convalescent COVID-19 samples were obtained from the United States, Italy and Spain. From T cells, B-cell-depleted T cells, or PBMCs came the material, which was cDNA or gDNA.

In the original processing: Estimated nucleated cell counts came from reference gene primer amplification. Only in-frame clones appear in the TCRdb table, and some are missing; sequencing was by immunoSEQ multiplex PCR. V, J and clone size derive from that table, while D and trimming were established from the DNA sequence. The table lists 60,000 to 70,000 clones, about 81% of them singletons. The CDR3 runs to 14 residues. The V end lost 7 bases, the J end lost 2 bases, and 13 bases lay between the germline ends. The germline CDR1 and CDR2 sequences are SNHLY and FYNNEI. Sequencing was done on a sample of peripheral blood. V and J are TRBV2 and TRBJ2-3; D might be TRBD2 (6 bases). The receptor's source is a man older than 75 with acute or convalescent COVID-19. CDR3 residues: CASNSRGITDTQYF. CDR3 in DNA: TGTGCCAGCAATTCCCGGGGGATCACAGATACGCAGTATTTT.